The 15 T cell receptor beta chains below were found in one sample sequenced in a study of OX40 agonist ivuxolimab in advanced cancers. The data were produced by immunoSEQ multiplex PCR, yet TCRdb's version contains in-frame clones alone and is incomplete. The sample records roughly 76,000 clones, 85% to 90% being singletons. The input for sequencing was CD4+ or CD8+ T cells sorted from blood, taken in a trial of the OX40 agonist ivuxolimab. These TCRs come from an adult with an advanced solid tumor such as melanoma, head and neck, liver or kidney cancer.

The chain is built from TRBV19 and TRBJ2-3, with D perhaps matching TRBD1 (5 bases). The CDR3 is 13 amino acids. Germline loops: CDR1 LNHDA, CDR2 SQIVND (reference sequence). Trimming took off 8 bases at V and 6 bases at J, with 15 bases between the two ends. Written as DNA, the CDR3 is TGTGCCAGTTCGTCCAGGGCGGTGGATACGCAGTATTTT. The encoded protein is CASSSRAVDTQYF. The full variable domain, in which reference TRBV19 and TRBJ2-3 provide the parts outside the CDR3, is DGGITQSPKYLFRKEGQNVTLSCEQNLNHDAMYWYRQDPGQGLRLIYYSQIVNDFQKGDIAEGYSVSREKKESFPLTVTSAQKNPTAFYLCASSSRAVDTQYFGPGTRLTVL.

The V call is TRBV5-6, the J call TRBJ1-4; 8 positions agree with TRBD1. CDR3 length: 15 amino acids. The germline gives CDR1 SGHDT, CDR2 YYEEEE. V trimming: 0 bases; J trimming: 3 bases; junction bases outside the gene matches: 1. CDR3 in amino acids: CASSLAQGANEKLFF. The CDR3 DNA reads TGTGCCAGCAGCTTGGCACAGGGGGCTAATGAAAAACTGTTTTTT.

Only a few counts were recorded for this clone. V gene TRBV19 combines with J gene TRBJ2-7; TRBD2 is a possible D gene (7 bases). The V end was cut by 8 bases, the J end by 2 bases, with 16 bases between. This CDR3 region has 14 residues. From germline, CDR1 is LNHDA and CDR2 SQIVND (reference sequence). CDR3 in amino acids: CASAVGGGAYEQYF. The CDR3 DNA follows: TGTGCCAGTGCAGTAGGGGGGGGAGCCTACGAGCAGTACTTC.

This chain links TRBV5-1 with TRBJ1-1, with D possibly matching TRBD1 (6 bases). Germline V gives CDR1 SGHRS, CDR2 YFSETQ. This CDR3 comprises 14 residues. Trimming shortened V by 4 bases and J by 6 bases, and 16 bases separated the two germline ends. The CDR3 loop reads CASSGGPRGAEAFF. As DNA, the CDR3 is TGCGCCAGCAGCGGGGGGCCCCGAGGCGCTGAAGCTTTCTTT.

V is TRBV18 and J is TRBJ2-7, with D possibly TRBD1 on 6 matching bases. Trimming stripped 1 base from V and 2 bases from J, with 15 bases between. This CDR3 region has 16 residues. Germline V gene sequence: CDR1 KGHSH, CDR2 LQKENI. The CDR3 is CASSPLAWTETYEQYV. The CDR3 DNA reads TGTGCCAGCTCACCACTGGCTTGGACAGAGACCTACGAGCAGTACGTC.

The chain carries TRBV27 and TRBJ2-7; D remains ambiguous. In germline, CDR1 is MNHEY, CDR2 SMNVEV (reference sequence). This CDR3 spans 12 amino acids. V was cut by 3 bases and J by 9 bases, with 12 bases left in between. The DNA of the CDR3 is TGTGCCAGCAGTTTTTCGGGTGTCCGGCAGTACTTC. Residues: CASSFSGVRQYF.

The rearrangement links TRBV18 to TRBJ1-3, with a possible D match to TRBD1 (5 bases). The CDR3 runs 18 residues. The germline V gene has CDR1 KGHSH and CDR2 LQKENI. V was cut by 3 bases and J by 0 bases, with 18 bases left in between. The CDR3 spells CASSPLNGGENSGNTIYF. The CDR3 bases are TGTGCCAGCTCACCCCTTAACGGGGGGGAAAACTCTGGAAACACCATATATTTT.

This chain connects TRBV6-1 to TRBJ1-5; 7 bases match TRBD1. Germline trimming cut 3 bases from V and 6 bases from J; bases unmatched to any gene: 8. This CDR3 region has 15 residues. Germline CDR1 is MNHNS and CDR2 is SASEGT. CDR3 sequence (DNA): TGTGCCAGCAGTGAGATCGGACAGGTGGGTCAGCCCCAGCATTTT. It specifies CASSEIGQVGQPQHF.

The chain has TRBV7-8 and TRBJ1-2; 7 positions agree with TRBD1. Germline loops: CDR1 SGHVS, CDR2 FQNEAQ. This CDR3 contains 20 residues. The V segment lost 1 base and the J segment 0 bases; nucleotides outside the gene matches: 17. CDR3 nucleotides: TGTGCCAGCAGCTTAGTTCTATCTCGACAGGGTAGGGGCTCTAACTATGGCTACACCTTC. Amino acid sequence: CASSLVLSRQGRGSNYGYTF.

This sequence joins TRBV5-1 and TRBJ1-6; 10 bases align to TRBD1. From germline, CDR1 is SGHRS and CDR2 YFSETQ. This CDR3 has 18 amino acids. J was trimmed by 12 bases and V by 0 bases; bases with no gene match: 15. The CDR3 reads CASSLATGGNLVTGPLHF. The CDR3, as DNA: TGCGCCAGCAGCTTGGCGACAGGGGGCAACCTCGTAACGGGACCCCTCCACTTT.

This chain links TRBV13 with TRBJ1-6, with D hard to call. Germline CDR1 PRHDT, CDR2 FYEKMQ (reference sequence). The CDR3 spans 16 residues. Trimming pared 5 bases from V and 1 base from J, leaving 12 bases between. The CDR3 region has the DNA TGTGCCAGCAGCCTTTTTGAGGGATCCTATAATTCACCCCTCCACTTT. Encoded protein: CASSLFEGSYNSPLHF. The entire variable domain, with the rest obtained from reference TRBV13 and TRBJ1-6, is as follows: AAGVIQSPRHLIKEKRETATLKCYPIPRHDTVYWYQQGPGQDPQFLISFYEKMQSDKGSIPDRFSAQQFSDYHSELNMSSLELGDSALYFCASSLFEGSYNSPLHFGNGTRLTVT.

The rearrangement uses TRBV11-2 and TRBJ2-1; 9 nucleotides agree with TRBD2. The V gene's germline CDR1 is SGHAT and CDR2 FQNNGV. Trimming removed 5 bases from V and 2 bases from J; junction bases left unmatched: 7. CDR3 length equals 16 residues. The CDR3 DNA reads TGTGCCAGCAGCCCTTCCCTAGCGGGGACCTACAATGAGCAGTTCTTC. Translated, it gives CASSPSLAGTYNEQFF.

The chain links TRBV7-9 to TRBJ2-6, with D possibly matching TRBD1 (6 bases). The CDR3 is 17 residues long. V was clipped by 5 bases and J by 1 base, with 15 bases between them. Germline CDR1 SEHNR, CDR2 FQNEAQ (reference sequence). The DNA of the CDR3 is TGTGCCAGCAGCCCACGGACAGATTCATCTGGGGCCAACGTCCTGACTTTC. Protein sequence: CASSPRTDSSGANVLTF.

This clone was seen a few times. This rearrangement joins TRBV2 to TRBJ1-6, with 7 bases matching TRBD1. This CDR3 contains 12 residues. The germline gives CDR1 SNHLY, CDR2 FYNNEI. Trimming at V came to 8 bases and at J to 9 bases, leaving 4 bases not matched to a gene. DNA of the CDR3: TGTGCCAGCCGACAGGGATCTTCACCCCTCCACTTT. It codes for CASRQGSSPLHF.

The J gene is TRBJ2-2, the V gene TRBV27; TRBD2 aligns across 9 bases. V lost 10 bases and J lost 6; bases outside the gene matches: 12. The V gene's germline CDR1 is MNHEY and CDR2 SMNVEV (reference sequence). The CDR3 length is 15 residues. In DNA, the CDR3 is TGTGCCACCCATCTAGCGGGGTTAGACCCCGGGGAGCTGTTTTTT. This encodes CATHLAGLDPGELFF.